These T cell receptor beta chains were read from a single sample in a study of T cell repertoires in aging, cancer and after chemotherapy. From the multiplex PCR reads, TCRdb called clonotypes with MiXCR, one entry per CDR3 protein. Of about 15,000 distinct CDR3 sequences listed, 40% to 55% are singletons. Sequencing input: blood. The source of these receptors is a human donor in good health. CDR3s include the opening cysteine and the closing phenylalanine or tryptophan. D genes are given only for firm matches. Size is omitted from some rows. Given values are once, few, many or a class for expanded clones.

J gene	D gene	V gene	clone size	CDR3 protein	CDR3 DNA
TRBJ2-7	NA	TRBV27	NA	CASREFGYEQYF	TGTGCCAGCAGGGAATTCGGTTACGAGCAGTACTTC
TRBJ2-3	NA	TRBV18	NA	CASSPPGSDTQYF	TGTGCCAGCTCACCACCGGGGTCAGATACGCAGTATTTT
TRBJ2-3	TRBD2	TRBV5-5	medium-sized	CASSLGVRGYADTQYF	TGTGCCAGCAGCTTGGGGGTGCGGGGGTACGCAGATACGCAGTATTTT
TRBJ2-2	TRBD2	TRBV6-6	NA	CASSYSGGRAAGELFF	TGTGCCAGCAGTTACTCAGGCGGGAGGGCCGCTGGGGAGCTGTTTTTT
TRBJ2-3	TRBD2	TRBV11-1	few	CASSFSAGGDWEADTQYF	TGTGCCAGCAGCTTCTCAGCGGGAGGGGATTGGGAGGCCGATACGCAGTATTTT
TRBJ2-5	NA	TRBV6-2/TRBV6-3	NA	CASSYISGTQETQYF	TGTGCCAGCAGTTACATTTCCGGGACCCAAGAGACCCAGTACTTC
TRBJ2-7	TRBD2	TRBV29-1	medium-sized	CSCSGRANEQYF	TGCAGCTGCAGCGGGAGGGCCAACGAGCAGTACTTC
TRBJ2-2	NA	TRBV18	NA	CASSPMTENTGELFF	TGTGCCAGCTCACCCATGACAGAGAACACCGGGGAGCTGTTTTTT
TRBJ2-5	NA	TRBV30	NA	CAWSVRVRETQYF	TGTGCCTGGAGTGTACGGGTACGAGAGACCCAGTACTTC
TRBJ1-5	TRBD1	TRBV6-5	NA	CASSYSTGGNQPQHF	TGTGCCAGCAGTTACTCGACAGGGGGCAATCAGCCCCAGCATTTT
TRBJ2-7	NA	TRBV6-6	NA	CATLSGKGAEQYF	TGTGCCACCCTTAGCGGGAAGGGGGCCGAGCAGTACTTC
TRBJ2-1	NA	TRBV6-2/TRBV6-3	few	CASSAPGPTEEF	TGTGCCAGCAGTGCCCCGGGACCCACAGAGGAGTTC
TRBJ2-1	TRBD2	TRBV19	NA	CASSPGRAQDEQFF	TGTGCCAGTAGCCCCGGGAGGGCCCAGGATGAGCAGTTCTTC
TRBJ2-7	TRBD2	TRBV6-5	NA	CASSPSGRLSYEQYF	TGTGCCAGCAGCCCTAGCGGGAGGCTCTCCTACGAGCAGTACTTC
TRBJ2-7	NA	TRBV27	NA	CASSFSVIRGREHEQYF	TGTGCCAGCAGTTTTTCCGTGATACGGGGCAGGGAACACGAGCAGTACTTC
TRBJ1-1	TRBD1	TRBV30	NA	CAWSVRGWDRMNTEAFF	TGTGCCTGGAGTGTACGAGGGTGGGACAGAATGAACACTGAAGCTTTCTTT
TRBJ2-3	NA	TRBV6-5	NA	CATNGEGAGTDTQYF	TGTGCCACCAACGGGGAGGGGGCTGGCACAGATACGCAGTATTTT
TRBJ2-7	NA	TRBV19	few	CASSIGWGATYEQYF	TGTGCCAGTAGTATCGGATGGGGGGCAACCTACGAGCAGTACTTC
TRBJ2-1	TRBD2	TRBV19	NA	CASSALAGLGEQFF	TGTGCCAGTAGTGCGCTAGCGGGACTGGGTGAGCAGTTCTTC
TRBJ2-3	TRBD2	TRBV7-2	NA	CASSLAGGRIGTDTQYF	TGTGCCAGCAGCTTAGCGGGCGGGAGAATAGGCACAGATACGCAGTATTTT
TRBJ2-1	TRBD2	TRBV29-1	NA	CSVGGGNEQFF	TGCAGCGTCGGGGGGGGAAATGAGCAGTTCTTC
TRBJ2-7	TRBD2	TRBV19	few	CASSRGLAGRNEQYF	TGTGCCAGTAGTAGGGGACTAGCGGGAAGGAACGAGCAGTACTTC
TRBJ2-2	NA	TRBV19	medium-sized	CASSITGELFF	TGTGCCAGTAGTATCACCGGGGAGCTGTTTTTT
TRBJ2-3	NA	TRBV6-4	few	CASSASSTDTQYF	TGTGCCAGCAGTGCATCTAGCACAGATACGCAGTATTTT
TRBJ2-1	NA	TRBV7-2	NA	CASSSNRDSYNEQFF	TGTGCCAGCAGCTCCAACAGAGACTCATACAATGAGCAGTTCTTC
TRBJ2-5	TRBD2	TRBV29-1	medium-sized	CSALFLAGEYQETQYF	TGCAGCGCCCTCTTCCTAGCGGGCGAATACCAAGAGACCCAGTACTTC
TRBJ2-5	TRBD1	TRBV19	NA	CASSIGPLQGRETQYF	TGTGCCAGTAGTATAGGGCCATTACAGGGGCGGGAGACCCAGTACTTC
TRBJ2-1	NA	TRBV27	few	CASSLEWGYNEQFF	TGTGCCAGCAGTTTGGAATGGGGCTACAATGAGCAGTTCTTC
TRBJ2-1	TRBD1	TRBV30	NA	CALDRGSQNEQFF	TGTGCCTTGGACAGGGGCTCTCAGAATGAGCAGTTCTTC
TRBJ2-5	TRBD1	TRBV12-3/TRBV12-4	NA	CASGGTGKSETQYF	TGTGCCAGCGGAGGGACAGGTAAATCGGAGACCCAGTACTTC
TRBJ2-3	NA	TRBV12-3/TRBV12-4	few	CASSRRAPDTQYF	TGTGCCAGCAGCAGGAGGGCCCCAGATACGCAGTATTTT
TRBJ2-5	TRBD1	TRBV29-1	medium-sized	CSVVRDRGRETQYF	TGCAGCGTTGTCCGGGACAGGGGGCGAGAGACCCAGTACTTC
TRBJ2-1	TRBD2	TRBV5-4	NA	CASSLSWTSGINEQFF	TGTGCCAGCAGCTTGTCGTGGACTAGCGGGATCAATGAGCAGTTCTTC
TRBJ2-2	TRBD2	TRBV11-1	NA	CASSERGGRGNTGELFF	TGCGCCAGCAGCGAAAGGGGAGGGAGGGGGAACACCGGGGAGCTGTTTTTT
TRBJ2-7	TRBD2	TRBV19	NA	CASSTGRLYEQYF	TGTGCCAGTAGTACCGGGAGGCTATACGAGCAGTACTTC
TRBJ2-3	NA	TRBV19	few	CASSQGYGTQYF	TGTGCCAGTAGTCAGGGCTATGGTACGCAGTATTTT
TRBJ2-1	NA	TRBV29-1	few	CSARYNEQFF	TGCAGCGCGCGCTACAATGAGCAGTTCTTC
TRBJ2-4	NA	TRBV29-1	medium-sized	CSVALRAAKNIQYF	TGCAGCGTTGCCCTGAGAGCGGCCAAAAACATTCAGTACTTC
TRBJ2-2	NA	TRBV5-1	once	CASSSQGTGELFF	TGCGCCAGCAGCTCCCAGGGAACCGGGGAGCTGTTTTTT